Listed below are T cell receptor beta chains from one sample, sequenced in a study of OX40 agonist ivuxolimab in advanced cancers. Using immunoSEQ multiplex PCR, the repertoire was profiled, and TCRdb retains in-frame clones only, with some absent. The sample has 70,000 to 85,000 clones; roughly 87% are singletons. This sample comprised CD4+ or CD8+ T cells sorted from blood, obtained in a trial of the OX40 agonist ivuxolimab. Source of these receptors: an adult with an advanced solid tumor such as melanoma, head and neck, liver or kidney cancer. The CDR3 runs from the conserved cysteine through the conserved F or W. A D gene is named only where the DNA matches it firmly. Not all rows give a size; the values are once, few, many and, for expanded clones, a class.

V gene,J gene,clone size,D gene,CDR3 DNA,CDR3 protein
TRBV7-2,TRBJ1-5,few,TRBD1,TGTGCCAGCAGCCCCTACAGGGGAGGGAATCAGCCCCAGCATTTT,CASSPYRGGNQPQHF
TRBV19,TRBJ1-4,.,.,TGTGCCAGTACCCCCCCGGGTCGGCTTAATGAAAAACTGTTTTTT,CASTPPGRLNEKLFF
TRBV2,TRBJ2-1,.,.,TGTGCCAGCAGTGGTAGCGGAGCCTTCGGCGATGAGCAGTTCTTC,CASSGSGAFGDEQFF
TRBV18,TRBJ2-1,.,TRBD2,TGTGCCAGCTCACTAGGACTAGCGGGGAATGAGCAGTTCTTC,CASSLGLAGNEQFF
TRBV30,TRBJ1-2,.,TRBD1,TGTGCCTGGAGTAGGGGACAGACAGACTATGGCTACACCTTC,CAWSRGQTDYGYTF
TRBV4-1,TRBJ2-5,once,.,TGCGCCAGCAGCCCAGCGCAGCTACAAGAGACCCAGTACTTC,CASSPAQLQETQYF
TRBV10-3,TRBJ1-3,few,TRBD1,TGTGCCACCTACAAGGGACAGGGAAACACCATATATTTT,CATYKGQGNTIYF
TRBV7-2,TRBJ1-1,.,.,TGTGCCAGCAGCTCCTCAAAGAACACTGAAGCTTTCTTT,CASSSSKNTEAFF
TRBV10-2,TRBJ2-1,once,TRBD2,TGCGCCAGCAGGCCCTCGCTAGCGGCAGGTGAGCAGTTCTTC,CASRPSLAAGEQFF
TRBV19,TRBJ1-4,.,.,TGTGCCAGTAGTATAAGAGGGGAAAAACTGTTTTTT,CASSIRGEKLFF
TRBV5-1,TRBJ2-2,.,TRBD1,TGCGCCAGCAGCCCAGGACAGGAAAGCGGGGAGCTGTTTTTT,CASSPGQESGELFF
TRBV29-1,TRBJ1-5,.,TRBD1,TGCAGCGTCGGGGACAGAAATCAGCCCCAGCATTTT,CSVGDRNQPQHF
TRBV19,TRBJ2-5,once,.,TGTGCCAGTAGCCCCCGCGGGGAGACCCAGTACTTC,CASSPRGETQYF
TRBV5-1,TRBJ2-7,.,TRBD2,TGCGCCAGCGCCACTAGCGGGAGGAGGGACGAGCAGTACTTC,CASATSGRRDEQYF
TRBV6-6,TRBJ1-2,.,.,TGTGCCAGCAGCCACGATACACAGGGTCGCGGCTACACCTTC,CASSHDTQGRGYTF
TRBV5-1,TRBJ2-1,.,.,TGCGCCAGCAGCTTGAGGCAGGGAGGATCTGAGCAGTTCTTC,CASSLRQGGSEQFF
TRBV19,TRBJ1-5,.,.,TGTGCCAGTAGTAAAGTTGACAGGCAAAATCAGCCCCAGCATTTT,CASSKVDRQNQPQHF
TRBV5-6,TRBJ2-3,.,.,TGTGCCAGCAGCTCTCCCTCCGGGGTGGGCACAGATACGCAGTATTTT,CASSSPSGVGTDTQYF
TRBV5-1,TRBJ1-3,.,TRBD1,TGCGCCAGCAGCCTGACAGGGTATCGGATTTCTGGAAACACCATATATTTT,CASSLTGYRISGNTIYF
TRBV6-1,TRBJ1-2,.,TRBD1,TGTGCCAGCAGTGAAGCGCGACAGGGCTATGGCTACACCTTC,CASSEARQGYGYTF
TRBV19,TRBJ2-1,.,TRBD2,TGTGCCAGTATGTCAGGCGGGAGTGTGTATGAGCAGTTCTTC,CASMSGGSVYEQFF
TRBV27,TRBJ2-1,.,.,TGTGCCAGCAGTTTTCAGCGGCTTATGGAGAACAATGAGCAGTTCTTC,CASSFQRLMENNEQFF
TRBV6-5,TRBJ1-1,.,.,TGTGCCAGCACCAAGAGGCAGGCGAACACTGAAGCTTTCTTT,CASTKRQANTEAFF
TRBV2,TRBJ1-3,.,.,TGTGCCAGCAGTGATGGGGGCAGGGCTGGAAACACCATATATTTT,CASSDGGRAGNTIYF
TRBV11-2,TRBJ2-7,.,.,TGTGCCAGCCTCGGACAGAACTCCTACGAGCAGTACTTC,CASLGQNSYEQYF